This T cell receptor beta chain came from a study of read filtering for tumor transcriptome and immune sequencing. Looking at the study overall: R-ISS stage counts were fewer than ten for I, 15 to 20 for II, more than 5 for III. The study, taken as a whole, reports: This fraction held mixed bone marrow immune cells after CD138-negative sorting. In IR-seq, single-read clonotypes were about 80% of clonotypes but approximately 3.2% of reads.

CDR1 and CDR2 (germline): SGDLS, YYNGEE. V gave up 0 bases and J gave up 3 bases, with 9 bases separating them. The length of the CDR3 is 14 residues. The library was built from about 0.4 ug RNA with molecular barcoded adaptors for alpha/delta and beta/gamma chains. TCRdb re-called the reads with MiXCR, one entry per CDR3 protein. The sample has 90,000 or so distinct CDR3 sequences; around a fifth are singletons. This clonotype was observed a handful of times. What it binds is not known. V and J are TRBV9 and TRBJ2-5; no clear D gene. This sequence originates from a donor at least 40 years old with multiple myeloma. Sequenced material: a population of CD138-negative cells sorted from bone marrow. The CDR3 nucleotides are TGTGCCAGCAGCGTAGGAGGTCAGAAAGAGACCCAGTACTTC. This encodes CASSVGGQKETQYF.